These 21 T cell receptor beta chains were all obtained from the same sample, sequenced in a study of T cells in Graves' hyperthyroidism and ophthalmopathy. TCR beta CDR3 region amplification was performed from RNA transcripts. First-round RT-PCR of the TCR CDR3 relied on the HTBI primer set. From the multiplex PCR reads, TCRdb called clonotypes with MiXCR, one entry per CDR3 protein. The table lists roughly 740,000 distinct CDR3 sequences, 16% of them singletons. Input material: blood. These receptors all stem from a man aged 18 to 29 with Graves' hyperthyroidism.

This clonotype was detected ten times or more. The chain carries TRBV28 and TRBJ2-3; 10 positions agree with TRBD2. V trimming: 3 bases; J trimming: 6 bases; junction bases outside the gene matches: 15. This CDR3 has 18 amino acids. Germline loops: CDR1 MDHEN, CDR2 SYDVKM. This chain's CDR3 is CASSLGGALAGARDTQYF. The CDR3 region has the DNA TGTGCCAGCAGTTTGGGGGGCGCGCTAGCGGGAGCAAGGGATACGCAGTATTTT. Based on the CDR3 plus reference TRBV28 and TRBJ2-3, the full variable domain is DVKVTQSSRYLVKRTGEKVFLECVQDMDHENMFWYRQDPGLGLRLIYFSYDVKMKEKGDIPEGYSVSREKKERFSLILESASTNQTSMYLCASSLGGALAGARDTQYFGPGTRLTVL.

The sample holds many counts of this clonotype. This chain connects TRBV28 to TRBJ1-2; no firm D call. Per germline, CDR1 MDHEN and CDR2 SYDVKM. V was shortened by 5 bases and J by 0 bases, with 10 bases between the two germline ends. There are 14 residues in the CDR3. The chain's CDR3 is CASSTLPSNYGYTF. DNA for the CDR3: TGTGCCAGCAGTACCTTACCATCTAACTATGGCTACACCTTC.

There are a few counts of this clonotype. Here the CDR3 omits its conserved ending phenylalanine or tryptophan, so a read error is the likely source. This chain uses TRBV20-1 with TRBJ2-7; D not resolved. Deletions cut 6 bases from V and 0 bases from J, with 15 bases between. The CDR3 has 14 amino acids. CDR1 is DFQATT, CDR2 SNEGSKA, per germline (reference sequence). In DNA, the CDR3 is TGCAGTGCCACCAGGATTGAGAACTCCTACGAGCAGTACCTC. It encodes CSATRIENSYEQYL.

This chain connects TRBV28 to TRBJ2-7, with TRBD1 matching over 7 bases. The length of the CDR3 is 13 residues. With 10 bases clipped from V and 0 bases from J, the junction kept 6 bases outside the gene matches. The germline CDR1 and CDR2 sequences are MDHEN and SYDVKM. CDR3 DNA sequence: TGTGCCACCAACAGGGGTTTCTCCTACGAGCAGTACTTC. Translating it yields CATNRGFSYEQYF.

This chain links TRBV7-9 with TRBJ2-2, with 7 positions matching TRBD1. Germline CDR1 SEHNR, CDR2 FQNEAQ (reference sequence). The CDR3 runs to 15 residues. Losses at the gene ends were 5 bases for V and 6 bases for J; bases not matched to a gene: 9. CDR3 in DNA: TGTGCCAGCAGCCGGAAGACAGGGCCGGCCGGGGAGCTGTTTTTT. Translating gives CASSRKTGPAGELFF.

This clonotype turned up a few times. A single base separates this from a much larger clone, so it may be a read error. This chain uses TRBV10-3 with TRBJ1-1; D gene unclear. Trimming cost V 0 bases and J 0 bases, with 11 bases left between them. This CDR3 has 16 residues. Per the germline V gene, CDR1 is ENHRY and CDR2 is SYGVKD. DNA of the CDR3: TGTGCCATCAGTGAGTCGATGTCCAGGCTGAACACTGAAGCTTTCTTT. Amino acid sequence: CAISESMSRLNTEAFF.

This clonotype was picked up a small number of times. The V call is TRBV2, the J call TRBJ2-7, with TRBD2 matching over 7 bases. Germline CDR1 is SNHLY and CDR2 is FYNNEI. Trimming at V came to 4 bases and at J to 2 bases, leaving 8 bases not matched to a gene. This CDR3 is built from 15 residues. Written as DNA, the CDR3 is TGTGCCAGCAGTGCCGGGACTACCCTCCCCTACGAGCAGTACTTC. Its protein is CASSAGTTLPYEQYF.

Comment on this clonotype: A much larger clone differs from this one at a single base, so this may be a read error. The chain uses TRBV3-1 and TRBJ1-1; D remains ambiguous. The length of the CDR3 is 15 residues. The germline CDR1 and CDR2 sequences are LGHDT and YNNKEL (reference sequence). This CDR3 reads CASSQGLHANIEAFF. The CDR3, as DNA: TGTGCCAGCAGCCAAGGGTTGCATGCGAACATTGAAGCTTTCTTT.

This clonotype was found many times. The V gene is TRBV5-5, the J gene TRBJ2-1, with 11 bases fitting TRBD2. V lost 0 bases, J lost 4 bases, and 3 bases stayed unmatched. The CDR3 contains 16 residues. The germline V gene encodes CDR1 SGHKS and CDR2 YYEKEE (reference sequence). In nucleotides, the CDR3 is TGTGCCAGCAGCTTGGCCGGGACTAGCGGTTACAATGAGCAGTTCTTC. Translation gives CASSLAGTSGYNEQFF.

This clonotype has ten or more counts. The J gene is TRBJ1-5, the V gene TRBV25-1; 7 bases are shared with TRBD1. Trimming removed 1 base from V and 8 bases from J; junction bases left unmatched: 5. The CDR3 contains 14 residues. Germline-derived CDR1 and CDR2 are MGHDK and SYGVNS. CDR3 sequence reads: CASSESGGKEPQHF. The CDR3 DNA reads as TGTGCCAGCAGTGAATCAGGGGGGAAGGAGCCCCAGCATTTT. The whole variable domain, remainder taken from reference TRBV25-1 and TRBJ1-5, is EADIYQTPRYLVIGTGKKITLECSQTMGHDKMYWYQQDPGMELHLIHYSYGVNSTEKGDLSSESTVSRIRTEHFPLTLESARPSHTSQYLCASSESGGKEPQHFGDGTRLSIL.

The chain carries TRBV28 and TRBJ1-2; D is unclear. Germline CDR1 is MDHEN and CDR2 is SYDVKM. Deletions cut 6 bases from V and 2 bases from J, with 10 bases between. The CDR3 extends over 13 amino acids. CDR3 sequence (DNA): TGTGCCAGCAGGGACCCGGGAAACTATGGCTACACCTTC. This encodes CASRDPGNYGYTF.

There are many counts of this clonotype. This chain joins TRBV28 and TRBJ2-7; 8 bases are shared with TRBD2. This CDR3 is built from 14 residues. V was pared by 5 bases and J by 2 bases, with 5 bases of the junction left unmatched. CDR1 is MDHEN, CDR2 SYDVKM, per germline. The CDR3 reads CASSEREPTYEQYF. The CDR3 DNA follows: TGTGCCAGCAGTGAGCGGGAGCCCACCTACGAGCAGTACTTC.

At least ten counts were recorded for this clonotype. The chain has TRBV30 and TRBJ1-1; D remains unclear. The germline V and J ends were trimmed by 2 bases and 8 bases, with 12 bases remaining between them. Germline V CDR1 and CDR2: GTSNPN, SVGIG (reference sequence). The CDR3 is 12 residues long. CDR3 bases: TGTGCCTGGAGTATAGGATCGGGAGAAGCTTTCTTT. Translating it yields CAWSIGSGEAFF. Full variable domain (rest looked up from reference TRBV30 and TRBJ1-1): SQTIHQWPATLVQPVGSPLSLECTVEGTSNPNLYWYRQAAGRGLQLLFYSVGIGQISSEVPQNLSASRPQDRQFILSSKKLLLSDSGFYLCAWSIGSGEAFFGQGTRLTVV.

The chain is built from TRBV29-1 and TRBJ2-5; D is possibly TRBD1 (6 bases). This CDR3 region has 15 residues. The V and J ends lost 3 bases and 1 base respectively, with 15 bases between them. From germline, CDR1 is SQVTM and CDR2 ANQGSEA. The CDR3 region has the DNA TGCAGCGTTGATAAAACAGGACAGTTCCAAGAGACCCAGTACTTC. Protein product: CSVDKTGQFQETQYF.

This clonotype was observed a few times. This chain uses TRBV19 with TRBJ2-7; D perhaps matches TRBD1 (6 bases). Germline assignment: CDR1 LNHDA and CDR2 SQIVND (reference sequence). The CDR3 is 15 residues long. Trimming stripped 5 bases from V and 7 bases from J, with 21 bases between. This CDR3 is CASSPQGSGFREQYF. CDR3 nucleotides: TGTGCCAGTAGTCCACAGGGATCGGGCTTTCGGGAGCAGTACTTC.

The chain recombines TRBV2 with TRBJ2-7; D might be TRBD2 (6 bases). Germline loops: CDR1 SNHLY, CDR2 FYNNEI. CDR3 length: 14 residues. V lost 7 bases and J 3 bases, leaving 16 bases between the germline ends. CDR3 nucleotide sequence: TGTGCCAGCACCGGGGAGGTACCTCGCTACGAGCAGTACTTC. This translates into CASTGEVPRYEQYF. Drawing the rest from reference TRBV2 and TRBJ2-7, the complete variable domain is EPEVTQTPSHQVTQMGQEVILRCVPISNHLYFYWYRQILGQKVEFLVSFYNNEISEKSEIFDDQFSVERPDGSNFTLKIRSTKLEDSAMYFCASTGEVPRYEQYFGPGTRLTVT.

This clonotype was detected a few times. This chain joins TRBV24-1 and TRBJ2-4; TRBD2 is a possible D gene (6 bases). Trimming stripped 11 bases from V and 0 bases from J, with 10 bases between. The CDR3 has 13 residues. CDR1 is KGHDR, CDR2 SFDVKD, per germline. CDR3 protein: CAREEGAKNIQYF. The CDR3 DNA reads as TGTGCCAGGGAGGAGGGAGCCAAAAACATTCAGTACTTC.

This clonotype was recorded at least ten times. The chain employs TRBV5-1 and TRBJ2-1; 9 positions match TRBD2. The trim removed 4 bases at V and 1 base at J, leaving 6 bases unmatched. The CDR3 loop spans 16 amino acids. Germline-derived CDR1 and CDR2 are SGHRS and YFSETQ. CDR3 sequence reads: CASSKLAGNSYNEQFF. The DNA for the CDR3 is TGCGCCAGCAGCAAACTAGCGGGCAATTCCTACAATGAGCAGTTCTTC.

This clonotype appeared many times. This chain uses TRBV28 with TRBJ2-1, with 13 bases identical to TRBD2. Germline V gene data show CDR1 as MDHEN and CDR2 as SYDVKM. J gave up 6 bases and V 6 bases, and 8 bases lay outside the gene matches. This CDR3 has 16 residues. The CDR3 DNA is TGTGCCAGCAGCGTCACGGGACTAGCGGGAATCAATGAGCAGTTCTTC. Translated, it gives CASSVTGLAGINEQFF.

This clonotype was observed a few times. The chain has TRBV9 and TRBJ1-5; D perhaps matches TRBD1 (5 bases). V was pared by 0 bases and J by 7 bases, with 11 bases between. CDR1 is SGDLS, CDR2 YYNGEE, per germline. The CDR3 spans 14 residues. CDR3 sequence reads: CASSVAGIGQPQHF. The CDR3 DNA sequence: TGTGCCAGCAGCGTAGCAGGGATCGGGCAGCCCCAGCATTTT.

The J gene is TRBJ1-6, the V gene TRBV5-4; tentative D call: TRBD1 (5 bases). Germline V lookup: CDR1 SGHNT, CDR2 YYREEE (reference sequence). The CDR3 totals 15 residues. The V and J ends lost 4 bases and 7 bases respectively, with 15 bases between them. The CDR3 DNA reads TGTGCCAGCAGCACCGGACAAGGGCGGAATTCACCCCTCCACTTT. Its translation is CASSTGQGRNSPLHF.